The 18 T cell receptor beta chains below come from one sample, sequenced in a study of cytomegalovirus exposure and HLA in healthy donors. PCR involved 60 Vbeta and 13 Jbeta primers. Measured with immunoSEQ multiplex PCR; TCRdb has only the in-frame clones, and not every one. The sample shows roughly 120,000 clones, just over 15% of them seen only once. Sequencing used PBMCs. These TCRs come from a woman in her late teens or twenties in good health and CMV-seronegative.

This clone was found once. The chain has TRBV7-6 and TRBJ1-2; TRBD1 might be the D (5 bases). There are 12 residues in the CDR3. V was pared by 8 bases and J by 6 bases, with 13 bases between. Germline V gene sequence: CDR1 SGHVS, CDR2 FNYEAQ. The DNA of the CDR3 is TGTGCCAGCTCACCCGGGGGTCATGGCTACACCTTC. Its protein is CASSPGGHGYTF.

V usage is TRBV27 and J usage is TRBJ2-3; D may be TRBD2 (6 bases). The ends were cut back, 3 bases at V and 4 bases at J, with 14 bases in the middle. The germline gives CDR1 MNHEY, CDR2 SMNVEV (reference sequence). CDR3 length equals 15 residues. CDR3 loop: CASSFPGVDPDTQYF. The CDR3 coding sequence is TGTGCCAGCAGTTTCCCGGGAGTAGACCCAGATACGCAGTATTTT.

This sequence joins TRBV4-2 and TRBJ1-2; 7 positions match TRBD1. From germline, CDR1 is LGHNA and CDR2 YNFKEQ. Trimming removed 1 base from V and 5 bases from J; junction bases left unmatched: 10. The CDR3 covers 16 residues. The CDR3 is CASSQAVGQALYGYTF. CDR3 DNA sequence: TGTGCCAGCAGCCAAGCAGTCGGACAGGCCCTGTATGGCTACACCTTC.

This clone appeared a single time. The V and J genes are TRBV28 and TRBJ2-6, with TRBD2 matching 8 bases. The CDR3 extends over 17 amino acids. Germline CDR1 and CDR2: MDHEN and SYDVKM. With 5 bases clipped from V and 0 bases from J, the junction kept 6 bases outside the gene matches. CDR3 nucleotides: TGTGCCAGCAGTGCGGGGGGCGAAAGCTCTGGGGCCAACGTCCTGACTTTC. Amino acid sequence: CASSAGGESSGANVLTF.

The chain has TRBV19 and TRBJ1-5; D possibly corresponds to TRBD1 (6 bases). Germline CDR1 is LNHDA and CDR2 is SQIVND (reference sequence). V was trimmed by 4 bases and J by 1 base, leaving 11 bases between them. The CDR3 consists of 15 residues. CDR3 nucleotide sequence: TGTGCCAGTAGTAGGTCTCAGGGGAGCAATCAGCCCCAGCATTTT. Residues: CASSRSQGSNQPQHF.

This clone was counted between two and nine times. The CDR3 region is CATSRQGAPEEGFF. The CDR3 DNA reads TGTGCCACCAGCAGACAGGGGGCACCGGAGGAGGGGTTCTTC. This chain links TRBV15 with TRBJ2-1, with 8 bases that match TRBD1. CDR1 LNHNV and CDR2 YYDKDF come from the germline V gene (reference sequence). J was trimmed by 15 bases and V by 2 bases; bases with no gene match: 12. The CDR3 has 14 residues.

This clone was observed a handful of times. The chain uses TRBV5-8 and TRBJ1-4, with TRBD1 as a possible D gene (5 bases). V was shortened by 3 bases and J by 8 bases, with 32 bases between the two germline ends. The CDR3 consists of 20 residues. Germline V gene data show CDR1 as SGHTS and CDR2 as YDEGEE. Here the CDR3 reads CASSSLSSLALGQKGEKLFF. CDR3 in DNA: TGTGCCAGCAGCTCTCTTAGCTCTCTTGCCCTAGGACAAAAAGGGGAAAAACTGTTTTTT.

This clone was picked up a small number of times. The CDR3 region is CASSSGLAVDTQYF. CDR3 DNA: TGTGCCAGCAGTTCCGGACTAGCGGTAGATACGCAGTATTTT. The chain joins TRBV27 to TRBJ2-3, with 10 nucleotides matching TRBD2. This CDR3 comprises 14 residues. The ends lost 4 bases at V and 5 bases at J; junction bases unmatched: 3. Germline-derived CDR1 and CDR2 are MNHEY and SMNVEV (reference sequence).

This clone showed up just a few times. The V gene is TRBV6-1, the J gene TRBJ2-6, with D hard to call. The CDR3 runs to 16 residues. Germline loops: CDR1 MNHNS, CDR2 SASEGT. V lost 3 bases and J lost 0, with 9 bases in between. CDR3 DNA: TGTGCCAGCAGTGAGCGGCATGGCTCTGGGGCCAACGTCCTGACTTTC. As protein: CASSERHGSGANVLTF.

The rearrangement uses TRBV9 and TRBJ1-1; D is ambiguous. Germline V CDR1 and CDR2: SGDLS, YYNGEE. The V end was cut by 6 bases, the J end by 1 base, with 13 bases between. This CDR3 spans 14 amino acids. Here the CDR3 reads CASTPVSWNTEAFF. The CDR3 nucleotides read TGTGCCAGCACCCCCGTTTCTTGGAACACTGAAGCTTTCTTT. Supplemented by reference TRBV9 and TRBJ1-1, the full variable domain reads DSGVTQTPKHLITATGQRVTLRCSPRSGDLSVYWYQQSLDQGLQFLIQYYNGEERAKGNILERFSAQQFPDLHSELNLSSLELGDSALYFCASTPVSWNTEAFFGQGTRLTVV.

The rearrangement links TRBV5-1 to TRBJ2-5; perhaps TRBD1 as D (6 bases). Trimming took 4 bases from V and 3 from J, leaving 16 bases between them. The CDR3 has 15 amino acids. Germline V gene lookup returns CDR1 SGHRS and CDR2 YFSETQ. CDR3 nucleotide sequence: TGCGCCAGCAGCGGACTGATGGGACACGAAGAGACCCAGTACTTC. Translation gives CASSGLMGHEETQYF. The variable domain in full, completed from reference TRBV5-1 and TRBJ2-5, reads KAGVTQTPRYLIKTRGQQVTLSCSPISGHRSVSWYQQTPGQGLQFLFEYFSETQRNKGNFPGRFSGRQFSNSRSEMNVSTLELGDSALYLCASSGLMGHEETQYFGPGTRLLVL.

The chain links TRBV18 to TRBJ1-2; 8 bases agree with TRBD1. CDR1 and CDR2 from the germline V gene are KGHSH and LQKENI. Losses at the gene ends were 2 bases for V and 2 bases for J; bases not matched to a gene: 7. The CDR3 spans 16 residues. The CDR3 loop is CASSPSDRVINYGYTF. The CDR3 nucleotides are TGTGCCAGCTCACCATCGGACAGGGTAATAAACTATGGCTACACCTTC.

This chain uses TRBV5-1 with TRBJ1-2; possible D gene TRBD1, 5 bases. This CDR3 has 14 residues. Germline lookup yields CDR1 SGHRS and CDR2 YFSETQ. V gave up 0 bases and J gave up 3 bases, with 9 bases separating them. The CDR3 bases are TGCGCCAGCAGCTTGGCGACAGCCGACTATGGCTACACCTTC. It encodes CASSLATADYGYTF.

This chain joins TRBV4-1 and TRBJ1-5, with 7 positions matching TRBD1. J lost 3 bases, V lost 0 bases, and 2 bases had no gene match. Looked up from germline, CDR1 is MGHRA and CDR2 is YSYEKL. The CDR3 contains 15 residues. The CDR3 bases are TGCGCCAGCAGCCAAGAGGAGGGGGCCAATCAGCCCCAGCATTTT. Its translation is CASSQEEGANQPQHF.

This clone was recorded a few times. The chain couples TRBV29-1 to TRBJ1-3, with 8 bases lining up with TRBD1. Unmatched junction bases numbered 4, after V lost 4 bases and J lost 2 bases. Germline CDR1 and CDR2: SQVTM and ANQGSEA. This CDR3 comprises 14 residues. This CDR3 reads CSVAGQGPGNTIYF. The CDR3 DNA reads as TGCAGCGTTGCCGGACAGGGCCCTGGAAACACCATATATTTT.

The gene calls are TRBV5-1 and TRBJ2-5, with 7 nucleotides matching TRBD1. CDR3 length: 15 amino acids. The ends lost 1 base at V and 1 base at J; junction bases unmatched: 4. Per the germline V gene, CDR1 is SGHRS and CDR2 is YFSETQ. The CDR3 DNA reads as TGCGCCAGCAGCTTGCCTCGGGACAGCCAAGAGACCCAGTACTTC. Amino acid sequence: CASSLPRDSQETQYF. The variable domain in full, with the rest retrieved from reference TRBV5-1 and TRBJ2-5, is KAGVTQTPRYLIKTRGQQVTLSCSPISGHRSVSWYQQTPGQGLQFLFEYFSETQRNKGNFPGRFSGRQFSNSRSEMNVSTLELGDSALYLCASSLPRDSQETQYFGPGTRLLVL.

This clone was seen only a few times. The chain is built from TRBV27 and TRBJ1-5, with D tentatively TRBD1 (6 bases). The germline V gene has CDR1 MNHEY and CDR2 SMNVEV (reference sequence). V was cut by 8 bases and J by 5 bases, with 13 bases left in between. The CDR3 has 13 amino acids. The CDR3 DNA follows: TGTGCCAGCGCACAGGGACCCTATCAGCCCCAGCATTTT. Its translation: CASAQGPYQPQHF.

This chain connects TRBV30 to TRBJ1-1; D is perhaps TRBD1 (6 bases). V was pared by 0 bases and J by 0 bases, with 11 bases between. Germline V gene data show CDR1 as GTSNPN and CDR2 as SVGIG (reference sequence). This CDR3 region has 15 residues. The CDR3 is CAWSVSGALNTEAFF. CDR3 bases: TGTGCCTGGAGTGTATCAGGGGCCCTGAACACTGAAGCTTTCTTT.